This record concerns one T cell receptor (beta chain) sequence. Its antigen is not identified. These data are taken from a study of Ad26.COV2.S vaccination and SARS-CoV-2 variants. Regarding the study as a whole: Reports say spike-specific CD8+ and CD4+ T cell responses covered substantial breadth after vaccination.

The data were produced by immunoSEQ multiplex PCR, yet TCRdb's version contains in-frame clones alone and is incomplete. There are around 300,000 clones in the sample; about 88% occur only once, and about 10% lies in the top ten. Treatment here: around 19 received Ad26.COV2.S at low or high dose, single or two shots; about five received placebo; per-sample allocation not given. The samples date from day 63 after the first vaccine or placebo injection. Built on an Ad26 vector, the vaccine expressed Wuhan-strain SARS-CoV-2 spike. The CDR3 has 13 amino acids. Trimming took 4 bases from V and 9 from J, leaving 10 bases between them. Looked up from germline, CDR1 is WNHNN and CDR2 is SYGVQD (reference sequence).

J is TRBJ1-6 and V is TRBV10-1; D call uncertain. Sequenced material: peripheral blood, taken in a trial of Ad26.COV2.S vaccine versus placebo. This clonotype was obtained from a person between 18 and 65 years old who received the Ad26.COV2.S COVID-19 vaccine or a placebo. The CDR3 nucleotides are TGCGCCAGCAGTGGGTCGGGGATTTCACCCCTCCACTTT. Translation gives CASSGSGISPLHF.